This passage covers 31 T cell receptor beta chains from one sample sequenced in a study of graft-versus-host responses after intestinal transplantation (dated by TCRdb to the early 2020s). The library was built by means of the immunoSEQ multiplex PCR assay. Imported from immuneACCESS, the table was reduced by TCRdb to in-frame sequences with V and J called. These copies leave out some clones; in studies compared against another copy, an unresolved V gene accounts for under half, and the cause of the remainder is not known. This sample has 99,000 or so clones in its table, and about 82% of those were observed once. The top ten constitute 1.4% of the sample. Material: PBMCs, obtained 255 days after intestinal transplant. The receptor set was obtained from a human patient who received an intestinal transplant, so some T cells may come from the graft donor.

The chain recombines TRBV7-6 with TRBJ2-2, with 7 bases lining up with TRBD1. V gave up 5 bases and J gave up 6 bases; unmatched junction bases: 9. CDR1 and CDR2 from the germline V gene are SGHVS and FNYEAQ. The CDR3 consists of 15 residues. CDR3 coding DNA: TGTGCCAGCAGCCTGATGGGGCAGGGGGCCGGGGAGCTGTTTTTT. It translates to CASSLMGQGAGELFF.

The chain employs TRBV18 and TRBJ2-6; no firm D call. V dropped 3 bases and J dropped 2 bases, with 5 bases sitting between them. The CDR3 loop spans 14 amino acids. Germline assignment: CDR1 KGHSH and CDR2 LQKENI. DNA of the CDR3: TGTGCCAGCTCACCTGCACCTGGGGCCAACGTCCTGACTTTC. Translating it yields CASSPAPGANVLTF.

The V call is TRBV14, the J call TRBJ2-5; D is perhaps TRBD2 (6 bases). Trimming removed 4 bases at V and 5 bases at J, with 11 bases between. This CDR3 spans 13 amino acids. Germline V lookup: CDR1 SGHDN, CDR2 FVKESK. CDR3 amino acids: CASSPVAGETQYF. The CDR3 region has the DNA TGTGCCAGCAGCCCGGTGGCGGGGGAGACCCAGTACTTC.

The chain combines TRBV6-5 with TRBJ1-3; 7 bases match TRBD1. The CDR3 runs 14 residues. V lost 8 bases to trimming and J lost 1 base; unmatched junction nucleotides: 5. Germline V gives CDR1 MNHEY, CDR2 SVGAGI. CDR3 bases: TGTGCCAGCGGGCAGGGGGGATCTGGAAACACCATATATTTT. Translation: CASGQGGSGNTIYF.

The chain combines TRBV11-2 with TRBJ1-1, with D uncertain. This CDR3 spans 13 amino acids. Trimming cost V 5 bases and J 5 bases, with 12 bases left between them. Germline assignment: CDR1 SGHAT and CDR2 FQNNGV. The CDR3 region has the DNA TGTGCCAGCAGCCCCCAAGGAAGGACTGAAGCTTTCTTT. Protein sequence: CASSPQGRTEAFF.

CDR3 in amino acids: CASSERGFANEQFF. CDR3 nucleotide sequence: TGTGCCAGCAGTGAACGGGGTTTCGCCAATGAGCAGTTCTTC. The rearrangement joins TRBV2 to TRBJ2-1, with D perhaps TRBD2 (5 bases). Germline loops: CDR1 SNHLY, CDR2 FYNNEI. This CDR3 comprises 14 residues. V was clipped by 2 bases and J by 6 bases, with 11 bases between them.

The V call is TRBV2, the J call TRBJ2-3; 11 bases are shared with TRBD1. The CDR3 extends over 16 amino acids. V was pared by 6 bases and J by 5 bases, with 10 bases of the junction left unmatched. Germline assignment: CDR1 SNHLY and CDR2 FYNNEI. The CDR3 sequence is CASSAFGTGGGDTQYF. The CDR3 DNA reads TGTGCCAGCAGCGCGTTCGGGACAGGGGGTGGAGATACGCAGTATTTT.

The chain couples TRBV4-1 to TRBJ2-5, with D perhaps matching TRBD1 or TRBD2 (5 bases each). The V end lost 6 bases, the J end lost 3 bases, and 14 bases lay between the germline ends. Germline lookup yields CDR1 MGHRA and CDR2 YSYEKL. CDR3 length equals 14 residues. The CDR3 protein is CASRSRDGEETQYF. CDR3 sequence (DNA): TGCGCCAGCAGATCACGGGACGGTGAAGAGACCCAGTACTTC.

This clone was detected only once. This chain joins TRBV29-1 and TRBJ2-7; D may be TRBD1 (6 bases). Germline-derived CDR1 and CDR2 are SQVTM and ANQGSEA. V was shortened by 7 bases and J by 5 bases, with 18 bases between the two germline ends. There are 13 residues in the CDR3. The CDR3 here is CSGLGALPHEQYF. The CDR3 DNA follows: TGCAGCGGCCTGGGGGCCCTGCCCCACGAGCAGTACTTC.

This chain connects TRBV4-1 to TRBJ2-6, with D perhaps matching TRBD2 (7 bases). Trimming took off 0 bases at V and 2 bases at J, with 20 bases between the two ends. The CDR3 loop spans 20 amino acids. CDR1 is MGHRA, CDR2 YSYEKL, per germline. CDR3 nucleotide sequence: TGCGCCAGCAGCCAAGATAGCTGGGAGGGGGTAAGCGCTGGGGCCAACGTCCTGACTTTC. Translating gives CASSQDSWEGVSAGANVLTF.

This clone occurred a few times. The chain combines TRBV5-4 with TRBJ2-2; no firm D call. The CDR3 covers 15 residues. V was clipped by 2 bases and J by 7 bases, with 15 bases between them. Germline V gene data show CDR1 as SGHNT and CDR2 as YYREEE (reference sequence). CDR3 bases: TGTGCCAGCAGCTTATTTGTCGGCCGGAGCGGGGAGCTGTTTTTT. Protein sequence: CASSLFVGRSGELFF. Full variable domain (outside the CDR3, taken from reference TRBV5-4 and TRBJ2-2): ETGVTQSPTHLIKTRGQQVTLRCSSQSGHNTVSWYQQALGQGPQFIFQYYREEENGRGNFPPRFSGLQFPNYSSELNVNALELDDSALYLCASSLFVGRSGELFFGEGSRLTVL.

The rearrangement links TRBV5-1 to TRBJ1-4; a weak D match, TRBD1 (5 bases). V lost 4 bases and J lost 0, with 7 bases in between. The CDR3 covers 14 residues. Germline V gene data show CDR1 as SGHRS and CDR2 as YFSETQ. CDR3 region: CASSPTATNEKLFF. DNA of the CDR3: TGCGCCAGCAGCCCGACAGCAACTAATGAAAAACTGTTTTTT.

This chain uses TRBV4-1 with TRBJ1-2; D gene ambiguous. The CDR3 has 14 amino acids. Trimming removed 4 bases at V and 5 bases at J, with 14 bases between. The germline CDR1 and CDR2 sequences are MGHRA and YSYEKL. Here the CDR3 DNA reads TGCGCCAGCAGCCCAAGGTTCTACGATTATGGCTACACCTTC. Its translation: CASSPRFYDYGYTF.

The CDR3 reads CASSFAGTPSNEQFF. The DNA of the CDR3 is TGTGCCAGCAGCTTCGCCGGGACTCCGTCAAATGAGCAGTTCTTC. This rearrangement joins TRBV11-2 to TRBJ2-1; a possible D gene is TRBD2 (6 bases). The germline CDR1 and CDR2 sequences are SGHAT and FQNNGV. CDR3 size: 15 residues. Trimming removed 3 bases at V and 7 bases at J, with 16 bases between.

The CDR3 loop reads CASSPGQGTDTQYF. CDR3 coding DNA: TGTGCCAGCAGCCCGGGACAGGGAACAGATACGCAGTATTTT. The V and J genes are TRBV5-6 and TRBJ2-3; 9 positions match TRBD1. Germline loops: CDR1 SGHDT, CDR2 YYEEEE. The J segment lost 3 bases and the V segment lost 4 bases, leaving 3 bases of the junction unmatched. This CDR3 region has 14 residues.

The chain has TRBV2 and TRBJ1-2; no firm D call. V dropped 1 base and J dropped 4 bases, with 4 bases sitting between them. From germline, CDR1 is SNHLY and CDR2 FYNNEI. The CDR3 contains 12 residues. This chain's CDR3 is CASSEESYGYTF. DNA for the CDR3: TGTGCCAGCAGTGAAGAGAGCTATGGCTACACCTTC.

This clone was observed a handful of times. Here the CDR3 DNA reads TGTGCCAGCTCCTACTCTCTAGCGGGAGGGTTCAACGAGCAGTACTTC. As protein: CASSYSLAGGFNEQYF. This chain uses TRBV2 with TRBJ2-7; TRBD2 matches 12 bases. This CDR3 spans 16 amino acids. V lost 8 bases and J lost 5; bases outside the gene matches: 13. CDR1 and CDR2 (germline): SNHLY, FYNNEI.

V usage is TRBV7-2 and J usage is TRBJ1-5; maybe TRBD1 (5 bases). Deletions cut 1 base from V and 0 bases from J, with 16 bases between. In germline, CDR1 is SGHTA, CDR2 FQGNSA. The CDR3 totals 18 residues. The CDR3 DNA follows: TGTGCCAGCAGCTTAGTTGGGCCGCAGGGTAGTAGCAATCAGCCCCAGCATTTT. Residues: CASSLVGPQGSSNQPQHF.

For the CDR3, the DNA is TGTGCCAGCAGCCAGCAGGGGGCGGATGGCTACACCTTC. Its translation is CASSQQGADGYTF. The J gene is TRBJ1-2, the V gene TRBV11-2; 8 positions agree with TRBD1. The CDR3 is 13 amino acids. CDR1 and CDR2 from the germline V gene are SGHAT and FQNNGV. With V trimmed by 5 bases and J by 6 bases, 5 bases remained unmatched.

The J gene is TRBJ2-5, the V gene TRBV19, with 12 bases that match TRBD2. Germline V gene sequence: CDR1 LNHDA, CDR2 SQIVND (reference sequence). The CDR3 runs 17 residues. V was pared by 5 bases and J by 7 bases, with 14 bases of the junction left unmatched. The CDR3 DNA follows: TGTGCCAGTAGTGGATACCATCTAGCGGGAGGGGTTGGGACCCAGTACTTC. Its translation is CASSGYHLAGGVGTQYF.

The chain couples TRBV2 to TRBJ2-3; either TRBD1 or TRBD2 may supply D (5 bases each). This CDR3 comprises 14 residues. CDR1 SNHLY and CDR2 FYNNEI come from the germline V gene. Trimming left V 8 bases short and J 1 base short, with 13 bases between. CDR3 residues: CASSSGAGTDTQYF. The CDR3 DNA is TGTGCCAGCTCTTCCGGGGCGGGCACAGATACGCAGTATTTT.

The V call is TRBV28, the J call TRBJ2-7, with TRBD2 as a possible D gene (6 bases). Germline CDR1 and CDR2: MDHEN and SYDVKM. The CDR3 spans 15 residues. V lost 2 bases and J lost 0, with 11 bases in between. The CDR3 nucleotides read TGTGCCAGCAGTTTAGGATCGGACTACTCCTACGAGCAGTACTTC. Amino acids: CASSLGSDYSYEQYF.

The sample holds a few counts of this clone. The V and J genes are TRBV6-1 and TRBJ2-1; a possible D gene is TRBD1 (6 bases). The CDR3 contains 15 residues. Germline V CDR1 and CDR2: MNHNS, SASEGT. Deletions cut 0 bases from V and 10 bases from J, with 16 bases between. This CDR3 reads CASSEAPGDQGEQFF. CDR3 sequence (DNA): TGTGCCAGCAGTGAAGCGCCAGGGGACCAGGGGGAGCAGTTCTTC.

The chain joins TRBV28 to TRBJ1-4; TRBD1 matches at 8 bases. Trimming removed 6 bases from V and 8 bases from J; junction bases left unmatched: 8. Germline assignment: CDR1 MDHEN and CDR2 SYDVKM. CDR3 length: 14 amino acids. DNA for the CDR3: TGTGCCAGCAGCCGGGGACAGGAGGGAGAAAAACTGTTTTTT. It yields the protein CASSRGQEGEKLFF.

V and J are TRBV2 and TRBJ2-3, with 9 nucleotides matching TRBD2. CDR3 length: 14 amino acids. CDR1 and CDR2 from the germline V gene are SNHLY and FYNNEI. The trim removed 7 bases at V and 4 bases at J, leaving 6 bases unmatched. The CDR3 loop is CASIGLALADTQYF. DNA of the CDR3: TGTGCCAGCATCGGACTAGCGCTTGCAGATACGCAGTATTTT. Together with reference TRBV2 and TRBJ2-3, the CDR3 gives the full variable domain: EPEVTQTPSHQVTQMGQEVILRCVPISNHLYFYWYRQILGQKVEFLVSFYNNEISEKSEIFDDQFSVERPDGSNFTLKIRSTKLEDSAMYFCASIGLALADTQYFGPGTRLTVL.

The chain employs TRBV9 and TRBJ2-2; tentative D call: TRBD2 (7 bases). The CDR3 has 15 residues. The germline gives CDR1 SGDLS, CDR2 YYNGEE. V lost 0 bases to trimming and J lost 8 bases, with 14 bases between them. The chain's CDR3 is CASSVVTGRVGELFF. CDR3 nucleotides: TGTGCCAGCAGCGTAGTTACAGGGAGGGTAGGGGAGCTGTTTTTT.

As DNA, the CDR3 is TGTGCCAGTATGACTTCGAATTATAATTCACCCCTCCACTTT. Amino acids: CASMTSNYNSPLHF. The genes are TRBV19 and TRBJ1-6; D is unresolved. Germline-derived CDR1 and CDR2 are LNHDA and SQIVND (reference sequence). The CDR3 is 14 amino acids. Trimming removed 7 bases at V and 4 bases at J, with 11 bases between.

In the case of this clone: The junction departs from the called germline gene at one end, perhaps through a read error. Distinct nucleotide sequences in the sample also encode this CDR3. This rearrangement joins TRBV2 to TRBJ1-2, with a tentative D call TRBD1 (6 bases). The CDR3 spans 12 residues. The germline gives CDR1 SNHLY, CDR2 FYNNEI. As DNA, the CDR3 is TGTGCCAGACAGGGAAATAACTATGGCTACACCTTT. Translation gives CARQGNNYGYTF.

In DNA, the CDR3 is TGTGCCAGCAGTGAGGACGTTTACGAGCAGTACTTC. As protein: CASSEDVYEQYF. The rearrangement joins TRBV2 to TRBJ2-7, with D hard to call. Germline CDR1 SNHLY, CDR2 FYNNEI. The CDR3 covers 12 residues. V was cut by 3 bases and J by 4 bases, with 7 bases left in between.

This chain joins TRBV6-5 and TRBJ2-7; D may be TRBD1 (6 bases). Trimming left V 6 bases short and J 5 bases short, with 14 bases between. Germline assignment: CDR1 MNHEY and CDR2 SVGAGI. The CDR3 contains 13 residues. In DNA form, the CDR3 reads TGTGCCAGCAGCACCACAGGGATCAACGAGCAGTACTTC. This sequence encodes CASSTTGINEQYF.

The chain is built from TRBV14 and TRBJ2-7, with D possibly TRBD1 on 6 matching bases. Germline-derived CDR1 and CDR2 are SGHDN and FVKESK. The CDR3 has 16 residues. V was cut by 2 bases and J by 0 bases, with 14 bases left in between. In DNA, the CDR3 is TGTGCCAGCAGCCAAAGGGGGACACTTAGCTCCTACGAGCAGTACTTC. Its translation is CASSQRGTLSSYEQYF.